The rows below give T cell receptor beta chains drawn from one sample of a study of cytomegalovirus exposure and HLA in healthy donors. Sequencing was performed with immunoSEQ multiplex PCR; in TCRdb, only in-frame clones are kept and a portion is missing. The sample lists around 100,000 clones; 65% to 85% were seen once. The sequenced sample was PBMCs. These receptors all stem from a woman aged 40 to 49 in good health and CMV-seronegative. The CDR3 runs from the conserved cysteine through the conserved F or W. Fields, in order: J gene, V gene, CDR3 protein.

J: TRBJ2-7; V: TRBV4-2; CDR3: CASSPGGYEQYF
J: TRBJ2-3; V: TRBV2; CDR3: CANQRELSDTQYF
J: TRBJ1-2; V: TRBV18; CDR3: CASSLATGGHGYTF
J: TRBJ1-2; V: TRBV28; CDR3: CASNQGGNYGYTF
J: TRBJ1-2; V: TRBV9; CDR3: CASSAGGGLAYGYTF
J: TRBJ1-6; V: TRBV19; CDR3: CASSNRNSPLHF
J: TRBJ1-6; V: TRBV13; CDR3: CASSLGTPGNSPLHF
J: TRBJ1-2; V: TRBV4-1; CDR3: CASSQETGWDYGYTF
J: TRBJ2-7; V: TRBV7-8; CDR3: CASSKITSGRVAYEQYF
J: TRBJ2-3; V: TRBV6-1; CDR3: CASYGTSGHTDTQYF
J: TRBJ1-5; V: TRBV19; CDR3: CASSMPRGYDGNQPQHF
J: TRBJ1-4; V: TRBV4-2; CDR3: CASSQVIAGTGDEKLFF
J: TRBJ1-3; V: TRBV10-3; CDR3: CAISSPGDLSGNTIYF
J: TRBJ2-7; V: TRBV11-3; CDR3: CASSSRDRGYEQYF
J: TRBJ2-3; V: TRBV7-9; CDR3: CASSLGGTSTDTQYF
J: TRBJ1-4; V: TRBV5-1; CDR3: CASSPDGAGDEKLFF
J: TRBJ1-6; V: TRBV30; CDR3: CAWDRGPRNSPLHF
J: TRBJ2-7; V: TRBV4-3; CDR3: CASSQEWGAYEQYF
J: TRBJ2-1; V: TRBV9; CDR3: CASSAGLFSVYNEQFF
J: TRBJ2-3; V: TRBV25-1; CDR3: CASSEWSAGRADTQYF
J: TRBJ1-5; V: TRBV28; CDR3: CASSHNPGVSSNQPQHF
J: TRBJ2-1; V: TRBV7-2; CDR3: CASSAQFDEQFF
J: TRBJ2-2; V: TRBV5-1; CDR3: CASSPGIIRGTGELFF
J: TRBJ1-3; V: TRBV29-1; CDR3: CSAARGRDPGNTIYF
J: TRBJ2-3; V: TRBV28; CDR3: CASSFPGGLAEDTQYF
J: TRBJ1-2; V: TRBV5-5; CDR3: CASSLGGHSNYGYTF
J: TRBJ1-3; V: TRBV7-2; CDR3: CASSPVGTAGNTIYF
J: TRBJ2-1; V: TRBV2; CDR3: CASRGFMAGQGTDEQFF
J: TRBJ1-3; V: TRBV7-9; CDR3: CASSFSGWRDTIYF
J: TRBJ2-7; V: TRBV18; CDR3: CASSPSGAGAYEQYF
J: TRBJ1-2; V: TRBV19; CDR3: CASGTGARGYTF
J: TRBJ2-7; V: TRBV11-2; CDR3: CASHGQYPYEQYF
J: TRBJ2-4; V: TRBV2; CDR3: CASSDKTGVGNIQYF
J: TRBJ1-2; V: TRBV7-8; CDR3: CASSLSSTNYGYTF
J: TRBJ2-7; V: TRBV11-2; CDR3: CASKQGYEQYF
J: TRBJ2-3; V: TRBV6-5; CDR3: CASSFGGATGDTQYF
J: TRBJ1-1; V: TRBV5-1; CDR3: CASSLRTEGTEAFF
J: TRBJ1-2; V: TRBV9; CDR3: CASSARDREGATAYGYTF
J: TRBJ1-5; V: TRBV27; CDR3: CASSPWSDRERHQPQHF
J: TRBJ1-4; V: TRBV5-1; CDR3: CASSLGQGELFF
J: TRBJ1-2; V: TRBV4-2; CDR3: CASSQIGVGGYTF
J: TRBJ1-1; V: TRBV7-2; CDR3: CASSLGPPAGPTEAFF
J: TRBJ2-3; V: TRBV9; CDR3: CASTLTSGGPTDTQYF
J: TRBJ1-4; V: TRBV9; CDR3: CASSEGVGWEKLFF
J: TRBJ1-2; V: TRBV6-1; CDR3: CASRGAANYGYTF
J: TRBJ2-7; V: TRBV18; CDR3: CASSPNRASYEQYF
J: TRBJ1-1; V: TRBV7-9; CDR3: CASTLGGTEAFF
J: TRBJ2-5; V: TRBV5-1; CDR3: CASSLAGSGNGETQYF